This T cell receptor beta chain was sequenced in a study of response to subunit inactivated influenza vaccine. Broader study findings: Every seasonal influenza vaccination brings in few new T cells, the authors suggested.

TCRdb fed the RT-PCR reads into MiXCR, producing one record per CDR3 protein. The sample holds roughly 700,000 distinct CDR3 sequences; approximately 14% are singletons and the top ten take 6.5% to 8.5%. Comments on this clonotype: Its antigen is as yet unknown.

This material consisted of PBMCs from blood, taken 14 to 15 days before vaccination. This sequence was found in a man aged 50-60 years who received an inactivated influenza vaccine.

The CDR3 DNA follows: TGTGCCAGCAGTGCCGGCCCGACTAGCGGGGAGCAGTTCTTC. Translating gives CASSAGPTSGEQFF. The chain uses TRBV12-3 or TRBV12-4 and TRBJ2-1; 10 bases are a match to TRBD2. V dropped 5 bases and J dropped 10; count of bases not matched to a gene: 8. The CDR3 has 14 residues.